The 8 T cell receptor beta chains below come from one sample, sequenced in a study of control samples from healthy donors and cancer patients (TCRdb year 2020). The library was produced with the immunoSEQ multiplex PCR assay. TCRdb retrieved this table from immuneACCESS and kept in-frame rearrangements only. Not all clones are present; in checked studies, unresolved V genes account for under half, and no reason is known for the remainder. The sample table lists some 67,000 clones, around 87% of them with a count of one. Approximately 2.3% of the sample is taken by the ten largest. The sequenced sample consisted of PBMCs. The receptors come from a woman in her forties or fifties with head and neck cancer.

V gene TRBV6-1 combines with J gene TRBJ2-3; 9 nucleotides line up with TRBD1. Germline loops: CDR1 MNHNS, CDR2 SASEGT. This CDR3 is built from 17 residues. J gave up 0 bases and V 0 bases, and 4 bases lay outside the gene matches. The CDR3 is CASSEATGGYSTDTQYF. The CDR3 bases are TGTGCCAGCAGTGAAGCGACAGGGGGGTATAGCACAGATACGCAGTATTTT.

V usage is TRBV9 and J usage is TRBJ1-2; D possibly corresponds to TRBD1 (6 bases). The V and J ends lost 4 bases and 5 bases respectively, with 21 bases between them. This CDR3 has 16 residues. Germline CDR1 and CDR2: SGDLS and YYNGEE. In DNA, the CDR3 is TGTGCCAGCAGCCTAGGACAGTGGATTGCCCCTTATGGCTACACCTTC. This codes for CASSLGQWIAPYGYTF.

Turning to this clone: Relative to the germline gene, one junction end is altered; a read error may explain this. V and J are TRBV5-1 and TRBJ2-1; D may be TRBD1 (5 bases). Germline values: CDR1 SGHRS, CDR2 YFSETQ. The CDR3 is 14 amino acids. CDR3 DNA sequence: TGCGCCAGCACCTTGGGGCAGGGTTGGAATGAGCAGTTCTTC. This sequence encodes CASTLGQGWNEQFF.

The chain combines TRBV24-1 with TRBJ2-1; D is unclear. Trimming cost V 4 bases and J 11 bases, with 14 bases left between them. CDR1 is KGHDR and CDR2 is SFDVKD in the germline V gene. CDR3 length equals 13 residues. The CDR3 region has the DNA TGTGCCACCAGTGACCCAGGACGGCCGCAGCAGTTCTTC. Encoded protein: CATSDPGRPQQFF.

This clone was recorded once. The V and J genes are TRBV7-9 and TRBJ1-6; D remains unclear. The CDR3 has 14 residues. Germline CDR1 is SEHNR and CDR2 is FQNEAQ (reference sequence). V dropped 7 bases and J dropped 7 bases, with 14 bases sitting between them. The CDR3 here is CASTVGSGNSPLHF. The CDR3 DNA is TGTGCCAGCACCGTAGGGTCTGGAAATTCACCCCTCCACTTT.

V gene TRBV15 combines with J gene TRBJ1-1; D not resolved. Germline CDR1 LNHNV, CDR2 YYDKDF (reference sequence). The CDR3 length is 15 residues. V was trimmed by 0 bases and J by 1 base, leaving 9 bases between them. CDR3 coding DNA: TGTGCCACCAGCAGAGATATATTGGGGAACACTGAAGCTTTCTTT. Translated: CATSRDILGNTEAFF.

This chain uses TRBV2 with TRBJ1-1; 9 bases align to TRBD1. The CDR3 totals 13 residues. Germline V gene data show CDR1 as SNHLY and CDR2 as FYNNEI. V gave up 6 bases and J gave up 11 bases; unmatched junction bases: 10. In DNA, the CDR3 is TGTGCCAGCAGCCGTACAGGGGGCCTGGTGGCTTTCTTT. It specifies CASSRTGGLVAFF.

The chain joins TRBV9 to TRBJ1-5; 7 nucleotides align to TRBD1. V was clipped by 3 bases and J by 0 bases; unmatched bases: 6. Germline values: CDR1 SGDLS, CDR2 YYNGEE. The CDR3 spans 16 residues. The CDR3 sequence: CASSAGQVYSNQPQHF. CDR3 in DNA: TGTGCCAGCAGCGCCGGACAGGTCTATAGCAATCAGCCCCAGCATTTT. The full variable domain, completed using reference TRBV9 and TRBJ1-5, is DSGVTQTPKHLITATGQRVTLRCSPRSGDLSVYWYQQSLDQGLQFLIQYYNGEERAKGNILERFSAQQFPDLHSELNLSSLELGDSALYFCASSAGQVYSNQPQHFGDGTRLSIL.